This paragraph covers one T cell receptor beta chain sequence. Its antigen is as yet unknown. These data originate in a study of beta chain features in type 1 diabetes. Whole-study findings and limits: Shortening that was moderate but significant affected the TCRB CDR3s of Type 1 diabetes patients in all four CD4+ subsets. The influence of HLA type on TCRB rearrangement stayed undetermined. For patients and controls alike, PCR might favor shorter templates to the same degree.

Germline loops: CDR1 SGHRS, CDR2 YFSETQ. V lost 2 bases, J lost 4 bases, and 15 bases stayed unmatched. The CDR3 has 17 amino acids. Investigators reverse transcribed all isolated RNA, so they sequenced expressed TCRB transcripts. Measured with immunoSEQ multiplex PCR; TCRdb has only the in-frame clones, and not every one. The sample consists of 23,000 or so clones, around 69% of them appearing once. Sequenced sample: Tregs from blood. This chain uses TRBV5-1 with TRBJ2-7; 7 bases agree with TRBD1. The clonotype comes from a man aged 18-30 years with type 1 diabetes. The CDR3 DNA reads TGCGCCAGCAGCTTAAGAACCTATCCGGGACAGTTATACGAGCAGTACTTC. Translation gives CASSLRTYPGQLYEQYF.